This is a list of T cell receptor beta chains from one sample in a study of beta chain features in type 1 diabetes. Assay: immunoSEQ multiplex PCR; the TCRdb copy retains only in-frame clones and omits some. Among under 300,000 clones listed, roughly 20% were seen once. The specimen was naive CD4+ T cells from blood. The origin of the receptors is a woman between 40 and 50 years old with type 1 diabetes. CDR3s include the opening cysteine and the closing phenylalanine or tryptophan. Fields, in order: V gene, J gene, D gene, clone size, CDR3 DNA, CDR3 protein. The D gene is left open where the match is weak. Where a row states a size, it is once, few, many or the class of an expanded clone; other rows omit it.

TRBV15	TRBJ2-6	TRBD2	few	TGTGCCACCAGCAGGACTAGCGGGAGGGGCTCTGGGGCCAACGTCCTGACTTTC	CATSRTSGRGSGANVLTF
TRBV7-6	TRBJ2-3	NA	few	TGTGCCAGCAGCTATTGGGGGGAAGATACGCAGTATTTT	CASSYWGEDTQYF
TRBV6-5	TRBJ2-3	NA	few	TGTGCCAGCAGGACGGAGGATACGCAGTATTTT	CASRTEDTQYF
TRBV28	TRBJ2-7	TRBD1	few	TGTGCCAGCAGTTTATGGGGGACAGGGGGCGAGCAGTACTTC	CASSLWGTGGEQYF
TRBV27	TRBJ1-2	TRBD1	few	TGTGCCAGCAGTTCGACAGGGCGATACTATGGCTACACCTTC	CASSSTGRYYGYTF
TRBV6-5	TRBJ1-4	NA	NA	TGTGCCAGCAGTTACGTTAGCGCTAATGAAAAACTGTTTTTT	CASSYVSANEKLFF
TRBV19	TRBJ2-1	NA	few	TGTGCCAGTAGTACGCGGGACCCGTCACTGAATGAGCAGTTCTTC	CASSTRDPSLNEQFF
TRBV11-2	TRBJ2-1	NA	NA	TGTGCCAGCAGCTTAGATCAGAGGGATGAGCAGTTCTTC	CASSLDQRDEQFF
TRBV6-1	TRBJ1-1	TRBD1	NA	TGTGCCAGCAGTGTCATAGGAGGGACAGGGGGCACTGAAGCTTTCTTT	CASSVIGGTGGTEAFF
TRBV18	TRBJ2-7	TRBD1	few	TGTGCCTTCGGGGGGACAGGGTCCTACGAGCAGTACTTC	CAFGGTGSYEQYF
TRBV11-2	TRBJ2-1	NA	NA	TGTGCCAGCAGCCCAGAGGCTAGCCGGAGCTCCTACAATGAGCAGTTCTTC	CASSPEASRSSYNEQFF
TRBV4-1	TRBJ2-7	TRBD2	NA	TGCGCCAGCAGCCAAGTCCCATCCACCACGGGAGGCCCCTACGAGCAGTACTTC	CASSQVPSTTGGPYEQYF
TRBV5-6	TRBJ2-5	NA	few	TGTGCCAGCAGCTTGGCCGGATCAGGAGAGACCCAGTACTTC	CASSLAGSGETQYF
TRBV7-9	TRBJ2-7	TRBD1	NA	TGTGCCAGCGGAGGACCGACAGGGGGCGACGAGCAGTACTTC	CASGGPTGGDEQYF
TRBV4-1	TRBJ2-3	TRBD1	NA	TGCGCCAGCAGCCAGGTCCGGGACAGTTTCACAGATACGCAGTATTTT	CASSQVRDSFTDTQYF
TRBV30	TRBJ2-5	TRBD2	NA	TGTGCCTGGAGCCCTGGAAGACTAGCGGAAATAGAGACCCAGTACTTC	CAWSPGRLAEIETQYF
TRBV6-5	TRBJ2-5	TRBD1	NA	TGTGCCAGCAGTTTCAGGGGGGAGACCCAGTACTTC	CASSFRGETQYF
TRBV19	TRBJ2-3	NA	NA	TGTGCCAGTACCGGAAGCGGCTTCACAGATACGCAGTATTTT	CASTGSGFTDTQYF
TRBV5-6	TRBJ1-5	TRBD1	NA	TGTGCCAGCAGCTTGGCCGCGGGACAGGGAGGTTTTCAGCCCCAGCATTTT	CASSLAAGQGGFQPQHF
TRBV19	TRBJ1-5	NA	NA	TGTGCCAGTAGTATAGGCGGACAGCCGGGGCATTTT	CASSIGGQPGHF
TRBV18	TRBJ1-1	NA	NA	TGTGCCAGCTCACCACTCCCGGGGAAGAACACTGAAGCTTTCTTT	CASSPLPGKNTEAFF
TRBV18	TRBJ2-3	NA	few	TGTGCCAGCTCACCACTCATTAGCACAGATACGCAGTATTTT	CASSPLISTDTQYF
TRBV7-2	TRBJ2-7	TRBD1	few	TGTGCCAGCAGCCGGGACAGCTCCTACGAGCAGTACTTC	CASSRDSSYEQYF
TRBV9	TRBJ1-3	TRBD1	NA	TGTGCCAGCAGCTCCACAGGGGGACCTGGAAACACCATATATTTT	CASSSTGGPGNTIYF
TRBV7-9	TRBJ2-3	NA	NA	TGTGCCAGCAGCTTCGGCGGGGCGGGAGATACGCAGTATTTT	CASSFGGAGDTQYF
TRBV10-3	TRBJ2-5	TRBD2	NA	TGTGCCATCGGGCCTAGCGGGGGGAGTCAAGAGACCCAGTACTTC	CAIGPSGGSQETQYF
TRBV2	TRBJ2-3	NA	NA	TGTGCCAGCAGTGAACTCCTTACGCAGTATTTT	CASSELLTQYF
TRBV9	TRBJ1-3	NA	NA	TGTGCCAGCAGCGAGACCCTGGGAGGATCTGGAAACACCATATATTTT	CASSETLGGSGNTIYF